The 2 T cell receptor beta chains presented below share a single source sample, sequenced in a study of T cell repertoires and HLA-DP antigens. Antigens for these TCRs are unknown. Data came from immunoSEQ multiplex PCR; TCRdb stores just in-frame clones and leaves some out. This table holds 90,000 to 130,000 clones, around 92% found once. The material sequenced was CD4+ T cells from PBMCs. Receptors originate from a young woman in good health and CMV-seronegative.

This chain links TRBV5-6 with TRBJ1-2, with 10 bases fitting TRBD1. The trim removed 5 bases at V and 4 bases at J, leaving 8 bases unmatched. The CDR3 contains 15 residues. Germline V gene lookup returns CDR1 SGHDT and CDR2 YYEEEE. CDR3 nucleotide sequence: TGTGCCAGCAGTTCACCGGGACAGGGGTTCTATGGCTACACCTTC. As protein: CASSSPGQGFYGYTF.

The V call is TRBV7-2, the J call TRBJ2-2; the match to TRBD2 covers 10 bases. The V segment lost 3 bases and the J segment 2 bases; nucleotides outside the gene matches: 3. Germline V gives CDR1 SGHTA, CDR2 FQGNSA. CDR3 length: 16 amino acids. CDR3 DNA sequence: TGTGCCAGCAGCTTGTTAGCGGGGGGAAACACCGGGGAGCTGTTTTTT. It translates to CASSLLAGGNTGELFF.